One sample yielded the 21 T cell receptor beta chains listed below, sequenced in a study of early T cells in non-severe SARS-CoV-2 infection. MiXCR was run by TCRdb on the 5' RACE reads, yielding one entry per CDR3 protein. Among tens of thousands of distinct CDR3 sequences, under 7.5% were seen once, and the ten largest hold 3.5% to 4%. The sample comprised whole blood. All receptors derive from an adult who was a healthcare worker with PCR-confirmed SARS-CoV-2 infection or an uninfected control (not recorded which).

This clonotype was observed many times. The V gene is TRBV20-1, the J gene TRBJ2-7, with D possibly TRBD1 on 5 matching bases. The CDR3 covers 13 residues. V was trimmed by 3 bases and J by 7 bases, leaving 16 bases between them. In germline, CDR1 is DFQATT, CDR2 SNEGSKA (reference sequence). CDR3 nucleotide sequence: TGCAGTGCTAGTCGAGGCAGGGCTTGGGAGCAGTACTTC. This encodes CSASRGRAWEQYF.

This clonotype came up many times. The chain uses TRBV19 and TRBJ2-5; TRBD2 might be the D (6 bases). The germline CDR1 and CDR2 sequences are LNHDA and SQIVND (reference sequence). This CDR3 has 13 amino acids. With 4 bases removed from V and 4 bases from J, the gap between germline ends came to 10 bases. In DNA, the CDR3 is TGTGCCAGTAGTACTCCGGGACTAGAGACCCAGTACTTC. It yields the protein CASSTPGLETQYF. Full variable domain (missing parts from reference TRBV19 and TRBJ2-5): DGGITQSPKYLFRKEGQNVTLSCEQNLNHDAMYWYRQDPGQGLRLIYYSQIVNDFQKGDIAEGYSVSREKKESFPLTVTSAQKNPTAFYLCASSTPGLETQYFGPGTRLLVL.

At least ten counts were recorded for this clonotype. The rearrangement uses TRBV4-3 and TRBJ2-3, with 10 positions matching TRBD2. This CDR3 has 17 amino acids. V lost 1 base and J lost 2; bases outside the gene matches: 6. Germline-derived CDR1 and CDR2 are LGHNA and YSLEER. CDR3 nucleotide sequence: TGCGCCAGCAGCCAAGCCATAGCGGGGGGACCCACAGATACGCAGTATTTT. This sequence encodes CASSQAIAGGPTDTQYF.

This clonotype was observed many times. The rearrangement links TRBV5-6 to TRBJ1-2, with D unresolved. The CDR3 extends over 15 amino acids. V lost 0 bases, J lost 4 bases, and 13 bases lay in between. Germline V CDR1 and CDR2: SGHDT, YYEEEE. Here the CDR3 reads CASSLVRTSGYGYTF. CDR3 in DNA: TGTGCCAGCAGCTTGGTTCGGACCTCCGGCTATGGCTACACCTTC.

This clonotype has ten or more counts. The CDR3 DNA sequence: TGTGCCAGCATCCCTCCCGGGACAGGGGGACTGAACACTGAAGCTTTCTTT. This encodes CASIPPGTGGLNTEAFF. The chain recombines TRBV21-1 with TRBJ1-1; the D segment call TRBD1 is taken from the table without a DNA check. TRBV21-1 counts as a pseudogene. The CDR3 spans 17 residues.

This clonotype was counted ten times or more. V is TRBV19 and J is TRBJ1-1, with D unclear. Germline V gene data show CDR1 as LNHDA and CDR2 as SQIVND (reference sequence). The ends were cut back, 3 bases at V and 8 bases at J, with 19 bases in the middle. This CDR3 is built from 15 residues. Here the CDR3 DNA reads TGTGCCAGTAGTATGGTGACCGGGGTGGTTCGAGAAGCTTTCTTT. This codes for CASSMVTGVVREAFF.

The chain links TRBV13 to TRBJ2-1; D remains ambiguous. From germline, CDR1 is PRHDT and CDR2 FYEKMQ (reference sequence). Between the trimmed V and J ends, which lost 0 bases and 6 bases, there was a span of 12 bases. This CDR3 is 15 amino acids long. CDR3 region: CASSLGKGSGNEQFF. Written as DNA, the CDR3 is TGTGCCAGCAGCTTAGGAAAAGGCTCGGGCAATGAGCAGTTCTTC.

This clonotype was picked up many times. The chain carries TRBV7-2 and TRBJ2-7; possible D gene TRBD1, 6 bases. V lost 7 bases, J lost 5 bases, and 15 bases lay in between. Germline loops: CDR1 SGHTA, CDR2 FQGNSA. The CDR3 length is 13 residues. For the CDR3, the DNA is TGTGCCAGCACCCCTTACAGGGACCACGAGCAGTACTTC. It encodes CASTPYRDHEQYF.

In its sample, this clonotype was seen a few times. The rearrangement joins TRBV13 to TRBJ2-6; D gene unclear. The CDR3 length is 16 residues. V was shortened by 3 bases and J by 2 bases, with 11 bases between the two germline ends. The germline gives CDR1 PRHDT, CDR2 FYEKMQ (reference sequence). CDR3 amino acids: CASSFDREPGANVLTF. In nucleotides, the CDR3 is TGTGCCAGCAGCTTCGACCGTGAACCTGGGGCCAACGTCCTGACTTTC. Variable domain in full (rest from reference TRBV13 and TRBJ2-6): AAGVIQSPRHLIKEKRETATLKCYPIPRHDTVYWYQQGPGQDPQFLISFYEKMQSDKGSIPDRFSAQQFSDYHSELNMSSLELGDSALYFCASSFDREPGANVLTFGAGSRLTVL.

This clonotype is medium-sized by share. The genes are TRBV5-4 and TRBJ2-1; D may be TRBD1 (5 bases). CDR3 length: 13 residues. V lost 5 bases, J lost 4 bases, and 10 bases lay in between. CDR1 SGHNT and CDR2 YYREEE come from the germline V gene (reference sequence). The CDR3 nucleotides are TGTGCCAGCAGACTGGACACTTACAATGAGCAGTTCTTC. It is translated as CASRLDTYNEQFF.

In its sample, this clonotype was seen many times. The V gene is TRBV29-1, the J gene TRBJ2-3; D unclear. Germline lookup yields CDR1 SQVTM and CDR2 ANQGSEA. V was shortened by 5 bases and J by 7 bases, with 16 bases between the two germline ends. The CDR3 runs 13 residues. DNA of the CDR3: TGCAGCGTTACTGATACCCCGTTTAATACGCAGTATTTT. Protein: CSVTDTPFNTQYF.

This clonotype was picked up many times. The chain couples TRBV2 to TRBJ2-3, with 9 bases identical to TRBD2. Germline CDR1 SNHLY, CDR2 FYNNEI. V gave up 3 bases and J gave up 4 bases; unmatched junction bases: 11. CDR3 length equals 17 residues. This CDR3 is CASSERKRGDFSDTQYF. CDR3 nucleotide sequence: TGTGCCAGCAGTGAGAGGAAGCGGGGGGACTTTTCAGATACGCAGTATTTT.

The chain combines TRBV7-2 with TRBJ2-7; possibly TRBD1 for D (5 bases). Germline V gene sequence: CDR1 SGHTA, CDR2 FQGNSA. The CDR3 runs to 13 residues. Trimming stripped 3 bases from V and 5 bases from J, with 11 bases between. The CDR3 DNA reads TGTGCCAGCAGCTTGAGATTAGGGGACGAGCAGTACTTC. This codes for CASSLRLGDEQYF.

This clonotype was counted at least ten times. The chain combines TRBV28 with TRBJ1-6; D call uncertain. V was trimmed by 2 bases and J by 2 bases, leaving 1 base between them. Germline loops: CDR1 MDHEN, CDR2 SYDVKM. The CDR3 sequence is 13 residues long. This CDR3 reads CASSLPYNSPLHF. CDR3 sequence (DNA): TGTGCCAGCAGTTTACCCTATAATTCACCCCTCCACTTT.

This clonotype showed up many times. The chain combines TRBV20-1 with TRBJ2-7, with 8 positions matching TRBD1. Germline CDR1 is DFQATT and CDR2 is SNEGSKA (reference sequence). The V gene end was trimmed by 3 bases and the J gene end by 1 base; junction bases not matched to a gene: 5. The CDR3 consists of 14 residues. Written as DNA, the CDR3 is TGCAGTGCTAGTGGGACAGGTAATTCCTACGAGCAGTACTTC. Translated: CSASGTGNSYEQYF.

This sequence joins TRBV30 and TRBJ1-2; D unclear. CDR1 GTSNPN and CDR2 SVGIG come from the germline V gene (reference sequence). Between the trimmed V and J ends, which lost 0 bases and 7 bases, there was a span of 15 bases. The CDR3 spans 14 residues. The CDR3 here is CAWSVAAEGVGYTF. The CDR3 DNA is TGTGCCTGGAGTGTTGCCGCGGAGGGCGTTGGCTACACCTTC. Using reference TRBV30 and TRBJ1-2 for the parts outside the CDR3, the full variable domain is SQTIHQWPATLVQPVGSPLSLECTVEGTSNPNLYWYRQAAGRGLQLLFYSVGIGQISSEVPQNLSASRPQDRQFILSSKKLLLSDSGFYLCAWSVAAEGVGYTFGSGTRLTVV.

This clonotype was recorded at least ten times. The CDR3 DNA reads TGTGCCAGCTCACCACAGACAGGTTCCTACGAGCAGTACTTC. Translation: CASSPQTGSYEQYF. This chain joins TRBV18 and TRBJ2-7; D perhaps matches TRBD1 (6 bases). The V end was cut by 1 base, the J end by 1 base, with 8 bases between. Germline lookup yields CDR1 KGHSH and CDR2 LQKENI. The CDR3 has 14 residues.

The chain recombines TRBV20-1 with TRBJ1-1; D remains unclear. This CDR3 region has 14 residues. Germline lookup yields CDR1 DFQATT and CDR2 SNEGSKA (reference sequence). V was pared by 3 bases and J by 2 bases, with 13 bases between. The CDR3 DNA sequence: TGCAGTGCTAGTAGATGGCGGTCTAACACTGAAGCTTTCTTT. As protein: CSASRWRSNTEAFF.

The chain links TRBV4-3 to TRBJ2-3; TRBD2 agrees at 8 bases. The CDR3 is 15 residues long. CDR1 is LGHNA and CDR2 is YSLEER in the germline V gene. V lost 4 bases and J lost 5; bases outside the gene matches: 8. CDR3 DNA sequence: TGCGCCAGCAGCCTATCCGGGACTAGTGGAGATACGCAGTATTTT. Its protein is CASSLSGTSGDTQYF.

This clonotype was seen repeatedly, ten times or more. The J gene is TRBJ1-5, the V gene TRBV6-2 or TRBV6-3, with a tentative D call TRBD1 (5 bases). This CDR3 spans 16 amino acids. Germline lookup yields CDR1 MNHEY and CDR2 SVGEGT. The V gene lost 6 bases and the J gene lost 0 bases, with 15 bases spanning the gap. This CDR3 is CASRARGTLSNQPQHF. The CDR3 nucleotides are TGTGCCAGCAGAGCACGCGGGACTCTTAGCAATCAGCCCCAGCATTTT.

This clonotype was counted many times. This rearrangement joins TRBV2 to TRBJ2-7; no clear D. The CDR3 loop spans 15 amino acids. CDR1 is SNHLY and CDR2 is FYNNEI in the germline V gene. Trimming cost V 1 base and J 5 bases, with 15 bases left between them. CDR3 bases: TGTGCCAGCAGTGAAGAGGCCCCCCATCTGGACGAGCAGTACTTC. This gives the protein CASSEEAPHLDEQYF.